This TCR beta chain was retrieved from a study of T cell changes during pregnancy in multiple sclerosis. With 3 bases clipped from V and 2 bases from J, the junction kept 10 bases outside the gene matches. Germline CDR1 SQVTM, CDR2 ANQGSEA. This CDR3 comprises 16 residues. The table came from immunoSEQ multiplex PCR; TCRdb's copy has only in-frame clones and leaves some out. This table has approximately 36,000 clones, 70% to 90% appearing once. The sequence was obtained from a female donor with multiple sclerosis, enrolled in a pregnancy study. The material was CD8+ T cells from peripheral blood mononuclear cells, obtained in the third trimester of pregnancy. V gene TRBV29-1 combines with J gene TRBJ2-7; 10 positions match TRBD2. CDR3 sequence: CSVDGISGGFPYEQYF. CDR3 bases: TGCAGCGTTGATGGAATTAGCGGGGGGTTCCCCTACGAGCAGTACTTC.